The 8 T cell receptor beta chains presented below share a single source sample, sequenced in a study of shared clonotypes between healthy human individuals. Sequencing was performed with immunoSEQ multiplex PCR; in TCRdb, only in-frame clones are kept and a portion is missing. In the table there are some 2,000,000 clones, about 95% of which are singletons. Positive CCR7 selection of CD45RO-negative cells yielded the naive CD8 cells, and terminally differentiated effector memory CD45RA+ cells were excluded. Sequenced: naive CD8+ T cells sorted from blood. These receptors all stem from a man younger than 35 in good health.

The chain is built from TRBV5-6 and TRBJ2-5, with 10 bases that match TRBD1. Germline-derived CDR1 and CDR2 are SGHDT and YYEEEE. CDR3 length: 13 amino acids. With 7 bases clipped from V and 2 bases from J, the junction kept 2 bases outside the gene matches. The CDR3 region has the DNA TGTGCCAGCGCGGACAGGGGGCAAGAGACCCAGTACTTC. Protein product: CASADRGQETQYF.

The chain joins TRBV5-4 to TRBJ2-7; TRBD1 aligns across 7 bases. This CDR3 region has 14 residues. V lost 4 bases to trimming and J lost 4 bases; unmatched junction nucleotides: 8. CDR1 and CDR2 from the germline V gene are SGHNT and YYREEE (reference sequence). Written as DNA, the CDR3 is TGTGCCAGCAGCCCGGGACAGATAACTTACGAGCAGTACTTC. Translation: CASSPGQITYEQYF. Using reference TRBV5-4 and TRBJ2-7 for the parts outside the CDR3, the full variable domain is ETGVTQSPTHLIKTRGQQVTLRCSSQSGHNTVSWYQQALGQGPQFIFQYYREEENGRGNFPPRFSGLQFPNYSSELNVNALELDDSALYLCASSPGQITYEQYFGPGTRLTVT.

The rearrangement links TRBV7-9 to TRBJ2-6; D tentatively fits TRBD1 or TRBD2 (5 bases each). The CDR3 is 15 residues long. Trimming took 1 base from V and 3 from J, leaving 7 bases between them. Germline CDR1 and CDR2: SEHNR and FQNEAQ (reference sequence). The CDR3 DNA reads TGTGCCAGCAGCTTAGGAGGGGTTGGGGCCAACGTCCTGACTTTC. This gives the protein CASSLGGVGANVLTF.

The chain carries TRBV12-2 and TRBJ2-3; the D segment call TRBD1 is taken from the table without a DNA check. TRBV12-2 is labeled a pseudogene. The CDR3 runs 16 residues. The CDR3 reads CASRYLGDKGIDTQYF. The CDR3 DNA follows: TGTGCAAGTCGCTACCTGGGGGACAAGGGCATCGATACGCAGTATTTT.

This clone appeared once. The chain links TRBV7-9 to TRBJ2-3; either TRBD1 or TRBD2 may supply D (6 bases each). The CDR3 contains 15 residues. The V gene's germline CDR1 is SEHNR and CDR2 FQNEAQ (reference sequence). The ends were cut back, 5 bases at V and 3 bases at J, with 15 bases in the middle. The CDR3 spells CASSPQGGFTDTQYF. The DNA for the CDR3 is TGTGCCAGCAGCCCACAGGGAGGTTTTACAGATACGCAGTATTTT.

The J gene is TRBJ2-5, the V gene TRBV5-1; 10 bases are a match to TRBD2. V shed 0 bases and J 0 bases; nucleotides not matched to a gene: 5. The CDR3 runs to 17 residues. CDR1 is SGHRS and CDR2 is YFSETQ in the germline V gene. In nucleotides, the CDR3 is TGCGCCAGCAGCTTGGGTCTAGCGGGGGCCCACCAAGAGACCCAGTACTTC. Its protein product is CASSLGLAGAHQETQYF.

The chain is built from TRBV5-8 and TRBJ1-1, with D unresolved. There are 13 residues in the CDR3. Trimming removed 1 base at V and 1 base at J, with 5 bases between. Looked up from germline, CDR1 is SGHTS and CDR2 is YDEGEE. The CDR3 nucleotides read TGTGCCAGCAGCTTGTCATCGAACACTGAAGCTTTCTTT. It translates to CASSLSSNTEAFF.

The count of this clone is one. The V call is TRBV7-9, the J call TRBJ1-2, with D tentatively TRBD1 (5 bases). Germline values: CDR1 SEHNR, CDR2 FQNEAQ (reference sequence). Trimming shortened V by 5 bases and J by 3 bases, and 25 bases separated the two germline ends. The CDR3 is made up of 18 amino acids. The CDR3 DNA reads as TGTGCCAGCAGCGCCCCCGGGGCGGTAGGGGCGGTTGACTATGGCTACACCTTC. Amino acid sequence: CASSAPGAVGAVDYGYTF.